The 12 T cell receptor beta chains reported below all come from one sample, sequenced in a study of T cell responses to AZD1222 COVID-19 vaccine. Sequencing used immunoSEQ multiplex PCR; TCRdb keeps in-frame clones, though not all of them. The table lists roughly 130,000 clones, 88% of them singletons. The input for sequencing was peripheral blood, taken on day 0 of AZD1222 vaccination. These receptors all stem from an adult in good health.

The V call is TRBV19, the J call TRBJ1-5, with D maybe TRBD1 (6 bases). CDR3 length: 17 amino acids. Germline V gene lookup returns CDR1 LNHDA and CDR2 SQIVND (reference sequence). The germline V and J ends were trimmed by 7 bases and 0 bases, with 19 bases remaining between them. CDR3 DNA: TGTGCCAGTACCCCGACAGGTGGGGGTTATAGCAATCAGCCCCAGCATTTT. It yields the protein CASTPTGGGYSNQPQHF.

CDR3 amino acids: CASSDPSGGADTQYF. DNA of the CDR3: TGCGCCAGCAGCGATCCTTCAGGGGGCGCAGATACGCAGTATTTT. V usage is TRBV10-2 and J usage is TRBJ2-3; 8 nucleotides agree with TRBD1. Trimming took 6 bases from V and 4 from J; bases not matched to a gene: 9. CDR3 size: 15 residues. CDR1 WSHSY and CDR2 SAAADI come from the germline V gene.

The rearrangement links TRBV6-5 to TRBJ1-4; 8 nucleotides align to TRBD1. The V gene end was trimmed by 6 bases and the J gene end by 7 bases; junction bases not matched to a gene: 4. CDR1 is MNHEY and CDR2 is SVGAGI in the germline V gene. This CDR3 comprises 13 residues. CDR3 DNA: TGTGCCAGCAGCTACGACAGGGGTGAAAAACTGTTTTTT. Its translation: CASSYDRGEKLFF.

CDR3 sequence (DNA): TGTGCCAGCACCCGGGACAATTCACGCGAGCAGTACTTC. Amino acids: CASTRDNSREQYF. The V call is TRBV28, the J call TRBJ2-7, with a weak D call TRBD1 (6 bases). The length of the CDR3 is 13 residues. Germline V lookup: CDR1 MDHEN, CDR2 SYDVKM. Trimming stripped 7 bases from V and 6 bases from J, with 16 bases between. Combining the CDR3 with reference TRBV28 and TRBJ2-7 gives the whole variable domain DVKVTQSSRYLVKRTGEKVFLECVQDMDHENMFWYRQDPGLGLRLIYFSYDVKMKEKGDIPEGYSVSREKKERFSLILESASTNQTSMYLCASTRDNSREQYFGPGTRLTVT.

This clone was observed once. The V gene is TRBV5-1, the J gene TRBJ2-2; tentatively, D is TRBD1 (6 bases). V gave up 4 bases and J gave up 10 bases, with 23 bases separating them. The CDR3 loop spans 16 amino acids. Germline V gene lookup returns CDR1 SGHRS and CDR2 YFSETQ. The CDR3, as DNA: TGCGCCAGCAGCCAGATCCGGGACATGGGTCTCGAGGAGCTGTTTTTT. Amino acids: CASSQIRDMGLEELFF. The full variable domain, in which reference TRBV5-1 and TRBJ2-2 provide the parts outside the CDR3, is KAGVTQTPRYLIKTRGQQVTLSCSPISGHRSVSWYQQTPGQGLQFLFEYFSETQRNKGNFPGRFSGRQFSNSRSEMNVSTLELGDSALYLCASSQIRDMGLEELFFGEGSRLTVL.

V and J are TRBV29-1 and TRBJ1-1; D perhaps matches TRBD1 (6 bases). V gave up 5 bases and J gave up 0 bases, with 13 bases separating them. Per the germline V gene, CDR1 is SQVTM and CDR2 is ANQGSEA. This CDR3 comprises 14 residues. The CDR3: CSVPTGTLNTEAFF. In DNA, the CDR3 is TGCAGCGTTCCAACCGGGACATTGAACACTGAAGCTTTCTTT.

The chain links TRBV27 to TRBJ2-5; 11 bases fit TRBD1. The V and J ends lost 8 bases and 6 bases, in that order; junction bases with no gene match: 5. In germline, CDR1 is MNHEY, CDR2 SMNVEV (reference sequence). The CDR3 consists of 13 residues. DNA for the CDR3: TGTGCCAGCCGGGACAGGGGGAAGCAGACCCAGTACTTC. This translates into CASRDRGKQTQYF.

A single count supports this clone. This sequence joins TRBV15 and TRBJ2-7; maybe TRBD2 (5 bases). The CDR3 runs 14 residues. With 1 base removed from V and 4 bases from J, the gap between germline ends came to 11 bases. Germline V gene lookup returns CDR1 LNHNV and CDR2 YYDKDF (reference sequence). The CDR3 region is CATSRGRGSYEQYF. The DNA for the CDR3 is TGTGCCACCAGCAGAGGCCGTGGGAGTTACGAGCAGTACTTC.

This clone was recorded once. An end of the junction differs from the germline gene, which may be a read error. The chain has TRBV5-1 and TRBJ2-2, with TRBD2 matching over 10 bases. This CDR3 comprises 15 residues. Per germline, CDR1 SGHRS and CDR2 YFSETQ. CDR3 DNA sequence: TGCGCCCGCAGCGGGGGGGGCATCGCCACCGGGGAGCTGTTTTTT. Encoded protein: CARSGGGIATGELFF.

This clone has just one count. V gene TRBV5-4 combines with J gene TRBJ1-4; D is ambiguous. CDR1 is SGHNT and CDR2 is YYREEE in the germline V gene (reference sequence). The V end lost 4 bases, the J end lost 3 bases, and 13 bases lay between the germline ends. There are 15 residues in the CDR3. The CDR3 coding sequence is TGTGCCAGCAGCCTCCAGACCGGGGCTAATGAAAAACTGTTTTTT. Its translation: CASSLQTGANEKLFF.

The gene calls are TRBV27 and TRBJ2-7; D possibly corresponds to TRBD1 (6 bases). The CDR3 loop spans 13 amino acids. The germline V gene encodes CDR1 MNHEY and CDR2 SMNVEV (reference sequence). The V end was cut by 6 bases, the J end by 7 bases, with 16 bases between. The CDR3 nucleotides read TGTGCCAGCAGGCCACAGGGACCCACTGAGCAGTACTTC. Residues: CASRPQGPTEQYF.

V and J are TRBV7-2 and TRBJ1-5; a weak D match, TRBD1 (5 bases). The ends were cut back, 2 bases at V and 4 bases at J, with 12 bases in the middle. The CDR3 runs 15 residues. Per germline, CDR1 SGHTA and CDR2 FQGNSA. CDR3 sequence: CASSLTTAKNQPQHF. The CDR3 DNA is TGTGCCAGCAGCTTAACGACAGCAAAGAATCAGCCCCAGCATTTT.